These 14 T cell receptor beta chains originate from one sample sequenced in a study of T cells after posttransplantation cyclophosphamide. Sequencing was performed with immunoSEQ multiplex PCR; in TCRdb, only in-frame clones are kept and a portion is missing. The sample lists about 50,000 clones; 90% to 95% were seen once. Source material: PBMCs. Receptor source: a woman aged 25-40 years in good health and a related stem cell transplant donor.

The J gene is TRBJ2-1, the V gene TRBV5-1; tentative D call: TRBD1 (6 bases). V gave up 1 base and J gave up 9 bases, with 17 bases separating them. The CDR3 is 15 amino acids. The V gene's germline CDR1 is SGHRS and CDR2 YFSETQ. The CDR3 protein is CASSLNRVSGSEQFF. CDR3 bases: TGCGCCAGCAGCTTGAACAGGGTCTCCGGTAGTGAGCAGTTCTTC.

This CDR3 reads CAWSTGLGNQPQHF. The CDR3 DNA follows: TGTGCCTGGAGTACAGGTCTGGGCAATCAGCCCCAGCATTTT. The V gene is TRBV30, the J gene TRBJ1-5; D is possibly TRBD1 (5 bases). The germline V gene has CDR1 GTSNPN and CDR2 SVGIG (reference sequence). The CDR3 covers 14 residues. Trimming took 2 bases from V and 2 from J, leaving 10 bases between them.

This rearrangement joins TRBV19 to TRBJ1-5, with D perhaps matching TRBD1 (6 bases). V was trimmed by 1 base and J by 3 bases, leaving 13 bases between them. CDR3 length: 16 residues. Looked up from germline, CDR1 is LNHDA and CDR2 is SQIVND (reference sequence). The CDR3 loop reads CASSIVPGGINQPQHF. CDR3 in DNA: TGTGCCAGTAGTATAGTTCCGGGGGGCATCAATCAGCCCCAGCATTTT.

The chain couples TRBV4-3 to TRBJ2-5, with 7 bases aligning to TRBD2. CDR1 is LGHNA and CDR2 is YSLEER in the germline V gene. The J segment lost 4 bases and the V segment lost 0 bases, leaving 14 bases of the junction unmatched. This CDR3 contains 18 residues. The CDR3, as DNA: TGCGCCAGCAGCCAAGAGGGGCTAGCGGCGGCGGGGAGAGAGACCCAGTACTTC. This codes for CASSQEGLAAAGRETQYF.

CDR3 region: CASSAAGGITEAFF. The DNA of the CDR3 is TGTGCCAGCAGCGCGGCAGGGGGCATCACTGAAGCTTTCTTT. The rearrangement joins TRBV7-9 to TRBJ1-1, with 8 bases lining up with TRBD1. The CDR3 consists of 14 residues. Losses at the gene ends were 5 bases for V and 4 bases for J; bases not matched to a gene: 6. The germline gives CDR1 SEHNR, CDR2 FQNEAQ (reference sequence). Filled out from reference TRBV7-9 and TRBJ1-1, the complete variable domain reads DTGVSQNPRHKITKRGQNVTFRCDPISEHNRLYWYRQTLGQGPEFLTYFQNEAQLEKSRLLSDRFSAERPKGSFSTLEIQRTEQGDSAMYLCASSAAGGITEAFFGQGTRLTVV.

The rearrangement joins TRBV6-5 to TRBJ1-6; TRBD1 matches at 8 bases. This CDR3 region has 15 residues. CDR1 and CDR2 from the germline V gene are MNHEY and SVGAGI. V was clipped by 6 bases and J by 4 bases; unmatched bases: 5. CDR3 region: CASRPGTGYNSPLHF. CDR3 DNA: TGTGCCAGCAGGCCTGGGACAGGTTATAATTCACCCCTCCACTTT.

Sample share makes this clone medium-sized. V is TRBV5-6 and J is TRBJ1-5; 9 bases are shared with TRBD1. The CDR3 extends over 14 amino acids. Looked up from germline, CDR1 is SGHDT and CDR2 is YYEEEE. With V trimmed by 3 bases and J by 4 bases, 2 bases remained unmatched. CDR3 in amino acids: CASSSGTGNQPQHF. CDR3 nucleotide sequence: TGTGCCAGCAGCTCCGGGACAGGGAATCAGCCCCAGCATTTT.

This chain links TRBV11-2 with TRBJ2-1; 8 positions agree with TRBD2. This CDR3 region has 14 residues. Trimming cost V 6 bases and J 4 bases; bases outside gene matches: 5. Germline V lookup: CDR1 SGHAT, CDR2 FQNNGV. This CDR3 reads CASSRSGVYNEQFF. CDR3 nucleotide sequence: TGTGCCAGCAGTCGTAGCGGGGTTTACAATGAGCAGTTCTTC.

The chain is built from TRBV5-5 and TRBJ2-7; D possibly corresponds to TRBD1 (6 bases). Germline-derived CDR1 and CDR2 are SGHKS and YYEKEE (reference sequence). The germline V and J ends were trimmed by 3 bases and 3 bases, with 22 bases remaining between them. The length of the CDR3 is 17 residues. This chain's CDR3 is CASSSKPPGTSIYEQYF. The CDR3 coding sequence is TGTGCCAGCAGCTCCAAACCTCCAGGGACATCAATCTACGAGCAGTACTTC.

This clone was picked up one time. This rearrangement joins TRBV19 to TRBJ1-5; 7 bases are shared with TRBD1. Germline V gene lookup returns CDR1 LNHDA and CDR2 SQIVND (reference sequence). The CDR3 runs 15 residues. V lost 6 bases to trimming and J lost 2 bases; unmatched junction nucleotides: 7. CDR3 in amino acids: CASSPLGQGNQPQHF. CDR3 DNA sequence: TGTGCCAGTAGCCCACTAGGACAGGGCAATCAGCCCCAGCATTTT.

V and J are TRBV28 and TRBJ2-7, with TRBD2 identical over 8 bases. V was pared by 6 bases and J by 6 bases, with 4 bases of the junction left unmatched. This CDR3 is 12 amino acids long. Germline assignment: CDR1 MDHEN and CDR2 SYDVKM. CDR3 residues: CASRGLVLEQYF. The DNA of the CDR3 is TGTGCCAGCAGGGGACTAGTTCTCGAGCAGTACTTC.

CDR3 amino acids: CASSLQGNTEAFF. CDR3 sequence (DNA): TGTGCCAGCAGTCTACAGGGGAACACTGAAGCTTTCTTT. This chain joins TRBV27 and TRBJ1-1, with a weak D call TRBD1 (6 bases). Deletions cut 5 bases from V and 1 base from J, with 8 bases between. Germline lookup yields CDR1 MNHEY and CDR2 SMNVEV (reference sequence). The CDR3 has 13 residues.

The CDR3 protein is CASSRDRVGGTEAFF. The CDR3 DNA reads as TGCGCCAGCAGCCGAGACAGGGTAGGTGGCACTGAAGCTTTCTTT. The gene calls are TRBV4-1 and TRBJ1-1; 7 bases fit TRBD1. The germline gives CDR1 MGHRA, CDR2 YSYEKL. This CDR3 is built from 15 residues. The J segment lost 4 bases and the V segment lost 4 bases, leaving 9 bases of the junction unmatched.

The chain links TRBV7-2 to TRBJ2-3, with a tentative D call TRBD1 (5 bases). CDR3 length: 15 residues. V was trimmed by 8 bases and J by 4 bases, leaving 19 bases between them. The germline CDR1 and CDR2 sequences are SGHTA and FQGNSA. CDR3 nucleotide sequence: TGTGCCAGCCGCCTCGAGGCAGGGTTGGCAGATACGCAGTATTTT. It translates to CASRLEAGLADTQYF.